This T cell receptor beta chain originates from a study of T cell repertoires and leukemia-associated antigens (dated by TCRdb to about 2019). About the investigation overall: Around 15 million effective reads were obtained overall, with each sample giving about 5.1 to 6.6 million read pairs and 3.3 to 5.0 million effective reads. The study aimed to identify which antigen a TCR Vbeta21 clone previously found in CML patients recognizes, using in vitro peptide stimulation of healthy T cells.

What the work shows at the level of the full study, not this receptor alone: Direct testing of the expanded clones' antigen specificity and function was not done, and further investigation was required. Across the four groups, there were no significant differences in the numbers of Vbeta genes (approximately 58), Jbeta genes (approximately 15), VDJ rearrangements, or unique CDR3s.

From cysteine to phenylalanine, the CDR3 is 14 amino acids long. The read is trimmed to its CDR3 DNA, 42 bases read in frame from base 1. As a first step, CD3+ T cells were rested overnight at less than 3 million cells/mL in RPMI 1640 lacking fetal bovine serum. CD3+ T cells were isolated from PBMCs with MACS immunomagnetic beads following the manufacturer's instructions. About this clonotype itself: Its antigen is unknown. An end of the junction differs from the germline gene, which may be a read error.

TRIzol reagent was used to extract total RNA from the cultured T cells. 5' rapid amplification of cDNA ends (5'RACE) was used to amplify TCRbeta libraries from RNA. Library concentration and integrity were checked with Qubit, an Agilent instrument, and quantitative PCR before sequencing. Qualified libraries were sequenced on Illumina HiSeq or MiSeq by a commercial service provider. The paper's processing steps were these. TCR sequences in each sample were identified with MiXCR version 1.8.2. For a clone to count as qualified, its CDR3 had to be longer than four amino acids, its nucleotide length had to be in-frame, and the clone could not contain a stop codon. A read containing the complete CDR3 structure was counted as an effective read. RT-PCR with 24 Vbeta primers, GeneScan spectratyping, and Sanger sequencing were used to validate expanded clones. TCRdb handled the public reads itself, with Q25 trimming in fastp and clone calling in MiXCR, and kept productive beta chains. Duplicate CDR3 protein sequences are folded into a single record with the most common DNA and genes. V and J calls and clone size were set by TCRdb, not the authors. Within this sample are 8,000 to 10,000 distinct CDR3 sequences, with approximately 40% of them counted one time only. Together, the top ten hold roughly 53% of the sample.

Sequencing was carried out using CD3+ T cells sorted from blood and cultured. The chain links TRBV12-3 or TRBV12-4 with TRBJ1-4; possibly the D gene is TRBD1, per 5 matching bases. The sequence came from a female donor in good health. This receptor has the CDR3 CASSYRTLNEELFF. The DNA sequence is TGTGCCAGCAGCTACAGGACACTAAATGAAGAACTATTTTTT.